Below, 3 T cell receptor beta chains from the same sample are listed, as sequenced in a study of monozygotic twins with cystic fibrosis. Profiled with immunoSEQ multiplex PCR; TCRdb holds only in-frame clones, not every one. The table shows around 30,000 clones, with approximately 90% occurring only once. The specimen was blood. These receptors were obtained from a girl aged 2-10 years with cystic fibrosis.

The chain links TRBV15 to TRBJ1-4; no definite D call. The CDR3 runs to 15 residues. Trimming left V 3 bases short and J 0 bases short, with 8 bases between. Germline V CDR1 and CDR2: LNHNV, YYDKDF (reference sequence). The CDR3 DNA follows: TGTGCCACCAGCAGGTACAGAGCAACTAATGAAAAACTGTTTTTT. Protein product: CATSRYRATNEKLFF. Full variable domain (remainder filled in from reference TRBV15 and TRBJ1-4): DAMVIQNPRYQVTQFGKPVTLSCSQTLNHNVMYWYQQKSSQAPKLLFHYYDKDFNNEADTPDNFQSRRPNTSFCFLDIRSPGLGDTAMYLCATSRYRATNEKLFFGSGTQLSVL.

The chain couples TRBV7-9 to TRBJ1-2; D ambiguous. Germline V gene lookup returns CDR1 SEHNR and CDR2 FQNEAQ (reference sequence). The V end was cut by 4 bases, the J end by 2 bases, with 8 bases between. This CDR3 comprises 13 residues. This CDR3 reads CASSSGENYGYTF. Here the CDR3 DNA reads TGTGCCAGCAGCTCCGGGGAGAACTATGGCTACACCTTC.

Only one count was recorded for this clone. V gene TRBV6-5 combines with J gene TRBJ2-7; no definite D call. The CDR3 contains 12 residues. CDR1 MNHEY and CDR2 SVGAGI come from the germline V gene. Trimming pared 4 bases from V and 1 base from J, leaving 5 bases between. The CDR3 sequence: CASSSISYEQYF. The DNA for the CDR3 is TGTGCCAGCAGTTCCATATCCTACGAGCAGTACTTC.